This T cell receptor beta chain was obtained from a study of CD8+ T cells in alopecia areata. Study as a whole: Percent affected scalp area, the SALT score, rated treated patients' severity. General study findings and limits: Greater clonality was observed in lesional scalp samples, especially alopecia totalis/universalis, versus normal scalp.

Treatment specified: oral pan-JAK inhibitor, 5-10 mg twice daily. Sequencing used cDNA as its template, made by extracting RNA and reverse transcribing it. Libraries were prepared by immunoSEQ multiplex PCR; TCRdb keeps only in-frame clonotypes and omits some of them. The sample yields 150,000 to 200,000 clones, under 80% seen once. Germline V gene lookup returns CDR1 SGDLS and CDR2 YYNGEE. Between the trimmed V and J ends, which lost 0 bases and 3 bases, there was a span of 16 bases. The CDR3 spans 17 residues. This clone was seen more than once but under ten times. Its antigen remains unknown. V usage is TRBV9 and J usage is TRBJ1-3; no definite D call. The sequence was collected from a human donor with alopecia areata. Sequenced here: CD4+ T cells sorted from blood, sampled between weeks 49 and 50, from a patient treated with tofacitinib. CDR3 nucleotide sequence: TGTGCCAGCAGCGTAGAGGACCTCGTGAATCATGGAAACACCATATATTTT. Protein product: CASSVEDLVNHGNTIYF. Full variable domain (remainder filled in from reference TRBV9 and TRBJ1-3): DSGVTQTPKHLITATGQRVTLRCSPRSGDLSVYWYQQSLDQGLQFLIQYYNGEERAKGNILERFSAQQFPDLHSELNLSSLELGDSALYFCASSVEDLVNHGNTIYFGEGSWLTVV.